Included here is one TCR beta chain sequence, with context. Time point given: persistent/refractory GD, antithyroid drugs over 5 years with positive TRAb. Making the TCR library involved RNA that had been extracted from PBMCs. Germline loops: CDR1 MNHEY, CDR2 SVGEGT. V shed 3 bases and J shed 9 bases, with 8 bases lying between them. There are 12 residues in the CDR3. The sample comes from a study of regulatory T cells in long-lasting Graves disease. Arm-PCR of CDR3 regions with iRepertoire HTBI primers generated TCR beta libraries. TCRdb redid the calling of the multiplex PCR reads with MiXCR, one entry per CDR3 protein. The sample lists approximately 470,000 distinct CDR3 sequences, less than 25% occurring once.

The chain employs TRBV6-2 or TRBV6-3 and TRBJ2-2; D gene ambiguous. Sequencing used peripheral blood mononuclear cells (PBMCs), obtained when the disease was refractory, from a patient treated with antithyroid drugs. The source is a female donor with Graves disease. For the CDR3, the DNA is TGTGCCAGCAGTTATGGCGCCAGGGAGCTGTTTTTT. Residues: CASSYGARELFF.